This passage covers 14 T cell receptor beta chains from one sample sequenced in a study of tumor and adjacent non-tumor tissue in lung cancer. The template was RNA from unsorted bulk tissue. Distant lung tissue was collected more than 3 cm away from the tumor edge. A modified ARM-PCR protocol with three rounds of nested PCR amplified TCRbeta. TCRdb fed the multiplex PCR reads into MiXCR, producing one record per CDR3 protein. The sample has around 40,000 distinct CDR3 sequences, about three fifths seen once. The sample consisted of distant non-tumor lung tissue. The source is a man aged 50 to 59 with non-small cell lung cancer.

As concerns this clonotype: This may be a read error: a much more frequent sequence differs by one nucleotide. The chain carries TRBV20-1 and TRBJ1-4; 7 nucleotides line up with TRBD1. This CDR3 contains 14 residues. The germline CDR1 and CDR2 sequences are DFQATT and SNEGSKA (reference sequence). The V segment lost 4 bases and the J segment 4 bases; nucleotides outside the gene matches: 6. This chain's CDR3 is CSAKRTGFNEKLFF. CDR3 DNA sequence: TGCAGTGCTAAGCGGACAGGCTTTAATGAAAAACTGTTTTTT.

A remark on this clonotype: A read error may explain this, as a much larger clone is one base away. This chain joins TRBV29-1 and TRBJ1-4; perhaps TRBD1 as D (6 bases). This CDR3 contains 13 residues. Germline lookup yields CDR1 SQVTM and CDR2 ANQGSEA. The CDR3 spells CNVHREKDEKLFF. In DNA form, the CDR3 reads TGCAACGTTCACAGGGAAAAGGATGAAAAACTGTTTTTT.

Points on this clonotype: Possible read error: a much larger clone is one base away. This chain uses TRBV7-8 with TRBJ2-5; 7 nucleotides match TRBD1. The CDR3 contains 15 residues. Germline V lookup: CDR1 SGHVS, CDR2 FQNEAQ. The trim removed 7 bases at V and 3 bases at J, leaving 11 bases unmatched. CDR3 sequence (DNA): TGTGCCAGCAACTCAAGCAGGGGGTACGAAGAGACCCAGTACTTC. Translation: CASNSSRGYEETQYF.

This clonotype has more than one count but fewer than ten. The V gene is TRBV14, the J gene TRBJ2-5; tentatively, D is TRBD1 (6 bases). Trimming stripped 0 bases from V and 5 bases from J, with 13 bases between. This CDR3 comprises 15 residues. The germline gives CDR1 SGHDN, CDR2 FVKESK. CDR3 amino acids: CASSQDGGHRETQYF. CDR3 coding DNA: TGTGCCAGCAGCCAAGATGGGGGACACAGGGAGACCCAGTACTTC.

This rearrangement joins TRBV12-3 or TRBV12-4 to TRBJ1-2; D is undetermined. Trimming cost V 3 bases and J 7 bases, with 18 bases left between them. The CDR3 extends over 15 amino acids. DNA of the CDR3: TGTGCCAGCAGTTTTCCTGAGGGCATTGACTCTGGCTACACCTTC. The encoded protein is CASSFPEGIDSGYTF.

With regard to this clonotype: A much larger clone is a single base away; this may be a read error. The genes are TRBV7-8 and TRBJ1-1; D unclear. CDR1 is SGHVS, CDR2 FQNEAQ, per germline. This CDR3 contains 13 residues. CDR3 nucleotide sequence: TGTGCCAGCAGCTTAGTAGGGTTCACTGAAGTTTTCTTT. This sequence encodes CASSLVGFTEVFF.

Details on this clonotype: A read error may produce the germline difference seen at one junction end. V gene TRBV11-2 combines with J gene TRBJ1-1; D is unresolved. Germline assignment: CDR1 SGHAT and CDR2 FQNNGV. This CDR3 contains 11 residues. The CDR3 protein is CAGTSLTEVFF. In DNA form, the CDR3 reads TGTGCCGGCACCTCTTTAACTGAAGTTTTCTTT.

Comment on this clonotype: One end of the junction fails to match germline, which may point to a read error. The gene calls are TRBV4-2 and TRBJ2-5; TRBD2 might be the D (6 bases). The CDR3 runs 16 residues. CDR1 is LGHNA and CDR2 is YNFKEQ in the germline V gene. CDR3 region: CASSLEGSSGRETQYF. For the CDR3, the DNA is TGTGCTAGCAGCCTAGAGGGGTCGTCGGGGAGGGAGACCCAGTACTTC.

V is TRBV28 and J is TRBJ1-6; no firm D call. Between the trimmed V and J ends, which lost 6 bases and 15 bases, there was a span of 24 bases. CDR1 is MDHEN and CDR2 is SYDVKM in the germline V gene. The CDR3 is 15 amino acids. The CDR3 sequence is CASSPSGIAPGLLHF. The CDR3 DNA follows: TGTGCCAGCAGCCCCTCCGGGATAGCCCCAGGTCTCCTCCACTTT.

This clonotype was recorded many times. The chain has TRBV6-6 and TRBJ2-7; TRBD1 aligns across 7 bases. V shed 10 bases and J 4 bases; nucleotides not matched to a gene: 7. The CDR3 contains 12 residues. Germline CDR1 and CDR2: MNHNY and SVGAGI (reference sequence). The CDR3 nucleotides read TGTGCCACCGGACAGGATAGGTACGAGCAGTACTTC. It yields the protein CATGQDRYEQYF.

Worth noting for this clonotype: Likely a read error: the CDR3 ends without its conserved phenylalanine or tryptophan. In DNA, the CDR3 is TGTGCCAGGAGCCCCGGGACAGGGGATGAAGCTTTCAAT. Translated, it gives CARSPGTGDEAFN. The gene calls are TRBV11-1 and TRBJ1-1, with 10 bases matching TRBD1. CDR1 is SGHAT and CDR2 is FQDESV in the germline V gene (reference sequence). The CDR3 spans 13 residues. V dropped 9 bases and J dropped 7; count of bases not matched to a gene: 8.

This rearrangement joins TRBV6-6 to TRBJ1-6; unclear D gene. The CDR3 is 17 residues long. The V gene lost 0 bases and the J gene lost 6 bases, with 15 bases spanning the gap. CDR1 MNHNY and CDR2 SVGAGI come from the germline V gene (reference sequence). The CDR3 DNA reads TGTGCCAGCAGTTACTCGTATCCGGCACTGGTTAATTCACCCCTCCACTTT. Translation: CASSYSYPALVNSPLHF.

This clonotype appeared a few times. This sequence joins TRBV6-1 and TRBJ1-2; weak D call: TRBD1 (6 bases). Trimming shortened V by 2 bases and J by 10 bases, and 23 bases separated the two germline ends. Germline assignment: CDR1 MNHNS and CDR2 SASEGT. The CDR3 covers 16 residues. CDR3 nucleotides: TGTGCCAGCAGTGAAAACTTCCTGACAGGCGGGAGTGACTACACCTTC. Encoded protein: CASSENFLTGGSDYTF.

About this clonotype: Possible read error: a much larger clone is one base away. The chain couples TRBV29-1 to TRBJ1-1; unclear D gene. Trimming took off 6 bases at V and 0 bases at J, with 11 bases between the two ends. CDR1 and CDR2 from the germline V gene are SQVTM and ANQGSEA. The CDR3 consists of 13 residues. The CDR3 DNA is TGCAGCGTCATACGTATAGTGAACACTGAAGCTTTCTTT. It codes for CSVIRIVNTEAFF.